These 20 T cell receptor beta chains came from one sample sequenced in a study of blood T cell repertoires in COVID-19. Sequencing was performed with immunoSEQ multiplex PCR; in TCRdb, only in-frame clones are kept and a portion is missing. The sample includes some 51,000 clones, 90% of them seen just once. Sequencing was performed on peripheral blood. These receptors all come from a man in his forties with acute or convalescent COVID-19.

This chain uses TRBV5-1 with TRBJ1-3; 7 bases are a match to TRBD1. Germline V gene sequence: CDR1 SGHRS, CDR2 YFSETQ. The V segment lost 4 bases and the J segment 0 bases; nucleotides outside the gene matches: 10. This CDR3 comprises 17 residues. As DNA, the CDR3 is TGCGCCAGCAGCGGTCTACCCGGACAGGCCTCTGGAAACACCATATATTTT. This translates into CASSGLPGQASGNTIYF.

This rearrangement joins TRBV6-5 to TRBJ1-5, with a possible D match to TRBD1 (5 bases). Germline V CDR1 and CDR2: MNHEY, SVGAGI. This CDR3 spans 14 amino acids. V lost 6 bases and J 3 bases, leaving 12 bases between the germline ends. In DNA form, the CDR3 reads TGTGCCAGCAGCCTCCAGGGCCCCAATCAGCCCCAGCATTTT. Translation: CASSLQGPNQPQHF.

The chain couples TRBV5-5 to TRBJ2-1, with a possible D match to TRBD2 (6 bases). Trimming removed 4 bases from V and 7 bases from J, with 15 bases in between. CDR1 is SGHKS, CDR2 YYEKEE, per germline (reference sequence). This CDR3 comprises 14 residues. The CDR3 loop is CASSLGPGLNEQFF. The CDR3 DNA reads as TGTGCCAGCAGCCTGGGACCGGGACTGAATGAGCAGTTCTTC.

V gene TRBV7-2 combines with J gene TRBJ1-5, with D possibly matching TRBD1 (6 bases). Germline V gives CDR1 SGHTA, CDR2 FQGNSA. This CDR3 spans 15 amino acids. Trimming shortened V by 5 bases and J by 6 bases, and 17 bases separated the two germline ends. DNA of the CDR3: TGTGCCAGCAGCCCGGGACACGAGATGAGTCAGCCCCAGCATTTT. Protein product: CASSPGHEMSQPQHF. The whole variable domain, filled in from reference TRBV7-2 and TRBJ1-5, reads GAGVSQSPSNKVTEKGKDVELRCDPISGHTALYWYRQSLGQGLEFLIYFQGNSAPDKSGLPSDRFSAERTGGSVSTLTIQRTQQEDSAVYLCASSPGHEMSQPQHFGDGTRLSIL.

V usage is TRBV10-3 and J usage is TRBJ2-7, with 7 bases matching TRBD2. The CDR3 consists of 13 residues. Germline CDR1 reads ENHRY; CDR2 reads SYGVKD. The junction had 4 bases not matched to a gene; V was cut back by 6 bases and J by 2 bases. CDR3 region: CAISRGEAYEQYF. For the CDR3, the DNA is TGTGCCATCAGCCGGGGGGAGGCCTACGAGCAGTACTTC.

The sample holds a few counts of this clone. The chain has TRBV6-1 and TRBJ2-1; TRBD2 agrees at 13 bases. This CDR3 is 19 amino acids long. Germline V lookup: CDR1 MNHNS, CDR2 SASEGT. V was pared by 1 base and J by 7 bases, with 13 bases of the junction left unmatched. In nucleotides, the CDR3 is TGTGCCAGCAGTGAAGAGGCGTGGGGACTAGCGGGATCTGTGAATGAGCAGTTCTTC. It specifies CASSEEAWGLAGSVNEQFF.

The CDR3 loop is CASSVNRGRENTIYF. The CDR3 DNA reads as TGTGCCAGCAGCGTAAACAGGGGAAGGGAAAACACCATATATTTT. This rearrangement joins TRBV2 to TRBJ1-3; 7 positions agree with TRBD1. The CDR3 runs 15 residues. The junction had 11 bases not matched to a gene; V was cut back by 6 bases and J by 6 bases. Germline CDR1 reads SNHLY; CDR2 reads FYNNEI.

The chain couples TRBV27 to TRBJ1-6, with D possibly being TRBD1 (6 bases). CDR1 and CDR2 (germline): MNHEY, SMNVEV (reference sequence). The length of the CDR3 is 15 residues. The V gene lost 3 bases and the J gene lost 4 bases, with 10 bases spanning the gap. The chain's CDR3 is CASSLRGQYNSPLHF. The CDR3, as DNA: TGTGCCAGCAGTTTGCGCGGACAGTATAATTCACCCCTCCACTTT.

The rearrangement uses TRBV5-5 and TRBJ1-3; no clear D gene. The V and J ends lost 0 bases and 3 bases respectively, with 7 bases between them. Germline CDR1 and CDR2: SGHKS and YYEKEE (reference sequence). The CDR3 has 14 residues. CDR3: CASSLVSLGNTIYF. CDR3 nucleotide sequence: TGTGCCAGCAGCTTGGTTAGTCTTGGAAACACCATATATTTT.

The gene calls are TRBV6-6 and TRBJ1-5; a possible D gene is TRBD1 (6 bases). Trimming cost V 6 bases and J 0 bases, with 12 bases left between them. The CDR3 contains 15 residues. CDR1 and CDR2 from the germline V gene are MNHNY and SVGAGI (reference sequence). The CDR3: CASSPGTISNQPQHF. The CDR3 nucleotides are TGTGCCAGCAGCCCCGGGACAATTAGCAATCAGCCCCAGCATTTT.

The rearrangement joins TRBV19 to TRBJ2-5; TRBD2 matches at 8 bases. The germline gives CDR1 LNHDA, CDR2 SQIVND (reference sequence). The trim removed 1 base at V and 6 bases at J, leaving 4 bases unmatched. The CDR3 spans 14 residues. The CDR3 region is CASSIGTSKQTQYF. CDR3 DNA: TGTGCCAGTAGTATAGGGACTAGCAAGCAGACCCAGTACTTC.

The gene calls are TRBV6-5 and TRBJ2-7, with 9 bases lining up with TRBD1. This CDR3 contains 15 residues. J gave up 6 bases and V 6 bases, and 12 bases lay outside the gene matches. The germline CDR1 and CDR2 sequences are MNHEY and SVGAGI. CDR3 amino acids: CASSRGQGRVGEQYF. The DNA for the CDR3 is TGTGCCAGCAGCCGGGGACAGGGTAGGGTCGGCGAGCAGTACTTC.

The rearrangement links TRBV7-2 to TRBJ2-2, with TRBD2 matching over 12 bases. The CDR3 totals 16 residues. V shed 6 bases and J 5 bases; nucleotides not matched to a gene: 7. Germline values: CDR1 SGHTA, CDR2 FQGNSA. The CDR3 loop is CASSRTSGRRTGELFF. The CDR3 DNA follows: TGTGCCAGCAGTCGCACTAGCGGGAGGAGGACCGGGGAGCTGTTTTTT.

This rearrangement joins TRBV7-2 to TRBJ2-1, with 12 bases lining up with TRBD2. This CDR3 has 16 residues. Trimming took 0 bases from V and 6 from J; bases not matched to a gene: 3. Germline CDR1 is SGHTA and CDR2 is FQGNSA. The CDR3 nucleotides are TGTGCCAGCAGCTTAGCCGGACTAGCGGGATTCAATGAGCAGTTCTTC. It codes for CASSLAGLAGFNEQFF.

The chain carries TRBV30 and TRBJ2-7; 10 nucleotides line up with TRBD2. V lost 8 bases and J lost 6; bases outside the gene matches: 16. Looked up from germline, CDR1 is GTSNPN and CDR2 is SVGIG (reference sequence). The CDR3 runs 15 residues. CDR3 in DNA: TGTGCCGGCTCGCGAGGGCTAGCGGGAGATACCGAGCAGTACTTC. Protein: CAGSRGLAGDTEQYF.

The chain links TRBV10-3 to TRBJ1-1; D not resolved. Trimming took 6 bases from V and 8 from J, leaving 10 bases between them. The germline CDR1 and CDR2 sequences are ENHRY and SYGVKD. The CDR3 length is 11 residues. The CDR3 nucleotides are TGTGCCATCAGCCCCGGGAACGAAGCTTTCTTT. This encodes CAISPGNEAFF.

This chain links TRBV12-3 or TRBV12-4 with TRBJ2-1; D is unresolved. The CDR3 has 12 amino acids. With 4 bases removed from V and 4 bases from J, the gap between germline ends came to 5 bases. CDR3 coding DNA: TGTGCCAGCAGTTACACATACAATGAGCAGTTCTTC. As protein: CASSYTYNEQFF.

V and J are TRBV5-4 and TRBJ2-5; possible D gene TRBD2, 6 bases. V lost 0 bases to trimming and J lost 5 bases, with 11 bases between them. This CDR3 region has 14 residues. The germline V gene has CDR1 SGHNT and CDR2 YYREEE (reference sequence). The CDR3 coding sequence is TGTGCCAGCAGCTTGGCCCGGGGGAGCGAGACCCAGTACTTC. Protein: CASSLARGSETQYF.

V gene TRBV15 combines with J gene TRBJ2-5; TRBD1 is a possible D gene (6 bases). The length of the CDR3 is 14 residues. The germline CDR1 and CDR2 sequences are LNHNV and YYDKDF (reference sequence). The V and J ends lost 0 bases and 4 bases respectively, with 9 bases between them. The chain's CDR3 is CATSRDLGAETQYF. CDR3 DNA sequence: TGTGCCACCAGCAGAGATTTGGGGGCAGAGACCCAGTACTTC.

The chain recombines TRBV9 with TRBJ1-1, with D uncertain. The germline V gene has CDR1 SGDLS and CDR2 YYNGEE. The CDR3 is 16 amino acids. Trimming pared 0 bases from V and 0 bases from J, leaving 12 bases between. CDR3 in amino acids: CASSVGIGQLNTEAFF. The CDR3 DNA is TGTGCCAGCAGCGTAGGGATTGGGCAGCTGAACACTGAAGCTTTCTTT. The variable domain in full, completed from reference TRBV9 and TRBJ1-1, reads DSGVTQTPKHLITATGQRVTLRCSPRSGDLSVYWYQQSLDQGLQFLIQYYNGEERAKGNILERFSAQQFPDLHSELNLSSLELGDSALYFCASSVGIGQLNTEAFFGQGTRLTVV.